The entry that follows covers one T cell receptor beta chain sequence. Antigen specificity is unknown. Likely unrecorded immune exposures existed in these nominally healthy donors. This sample is drawn from a study of cytomegalovirus exposure and HLA in healthy donors. On the study more broadly: A prior study identified 110 million or so unique TCR beta sequences from roughly 170 million T cells.

The study ran its PCR with 60 Vbeta and 13 Jbeta primers. Measured with immunoSEQ multiplex PCR; TCRdb has only the in-frame clones, and not every one. The listing records 200,000 to 250,000 clones. General study points: As a later analysis revealed, the rate of TCR association differed by HLA locus, with DRB1 most and HLA-C fewest.

Sequencing used PBMCs. This receptor was obtained from a girl aged 2-10 years in good health and CMV-seropositive.

The CDR3 is CASSLGPEREVDTQYF. CDR3 DNA: TGTGCCAGCAGTTTAGGCCCCGAGCGGGAAGTCGATACGCAGTATTTT. This chain links TRBV28 with TRBJ2-3, with 7 nucleotides matching TRBD2. This CDR3 region has 16 residues. The germline gives CDR1 MDHEN, CDR2 SYDVKM. J gave up 6 bases and V 2 bases, and 11 bases lay outside the gene matches.